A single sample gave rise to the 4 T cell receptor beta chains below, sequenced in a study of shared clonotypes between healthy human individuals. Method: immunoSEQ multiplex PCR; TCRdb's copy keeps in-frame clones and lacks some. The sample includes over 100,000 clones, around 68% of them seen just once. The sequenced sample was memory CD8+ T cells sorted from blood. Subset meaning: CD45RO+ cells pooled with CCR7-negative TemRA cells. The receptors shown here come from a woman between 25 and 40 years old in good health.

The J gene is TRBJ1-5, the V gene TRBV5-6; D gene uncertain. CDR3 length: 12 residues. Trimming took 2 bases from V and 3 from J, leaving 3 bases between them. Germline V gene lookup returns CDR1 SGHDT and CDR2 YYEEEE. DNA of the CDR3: TGTGCCAGCAGCTTTTTCAATCAGCCCCAGCATTTT. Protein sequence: CASSFFNQPQHF.

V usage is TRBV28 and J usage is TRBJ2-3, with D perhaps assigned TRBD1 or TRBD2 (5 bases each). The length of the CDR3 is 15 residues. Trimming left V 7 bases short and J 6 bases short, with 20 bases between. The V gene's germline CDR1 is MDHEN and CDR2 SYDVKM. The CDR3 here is CASNWDPPNGDTQYF. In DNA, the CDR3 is TGTGCCAGCAACTGGGACCCCCCTAATGGGGATACGCAGTATTTT.

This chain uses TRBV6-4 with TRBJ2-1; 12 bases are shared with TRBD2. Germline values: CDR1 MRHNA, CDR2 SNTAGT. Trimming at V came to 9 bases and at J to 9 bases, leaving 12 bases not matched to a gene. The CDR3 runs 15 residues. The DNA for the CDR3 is TGTGCCAGGAACCCTAGCGGGAGGGACTTCGGTGAGCAGTTCTTC. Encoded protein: CARNPSGRDFGEQFF.

The CDR3 spells CASSPRTVSSYEQYF. CDR3 nucleotides: TGTGCCAGCAGCCCCCGGACAGTGAGCTCCTACGAGCAGTACTTC. The chain has TRBV7-9 and TRBJ2-7, with a possible D match to TRBD1 (6 bases). This CDR3 comprises 15 residues. Germline V gene lookup returns CDR1 SEHNR and CDR2 FQNEAQ (reference sequence). V lost 5 bases, J lost 0 bases, and 14 bases lay in between.